The 9 T cell receptor beta chains in this list originate from one sample, sequenced in a study of T-cell reconstitution after alpha-beta-depleted transplantation in children. The TCRbeta library was prepared with unique molecular identifiers. TCRdb reanalysed the PCR reads using MiXCR and keeps one entry per CDR3 protein. The table has hundreds of thousands of distinct CDR3 sequences, around 13% seen once. The sequences come from PBMCs, mostly from graft donor cells, collected 360 days after TCRalphabeta/CD19-depleted stem cell transplant. These TCRs come from a male patient between 5 and 17 years old who had a stem cell transplant for acute myeloid leukemia, so the T cells may come from the graft donor.

The rearrangement uses TRBV19 and TRBJ1-4; perhaps TRBD1 as D (6 bases). CDR1 LNHDA and CDR2 SQIVND come from the germline V gene (reference sequence). V was cut by 5 bases and J by 3 bases, with 13 bases left in between. This CDR3 is built from 15 residues. CDR3 DNA: TGTGCCAGTAGTGACCAGGGGACACCTAATGAAAAACTGTTTTTT. Protein sequence: CASSDQGTPNEKLFF.

The chain employs TRBV29-1 and TRBJ2-1; 8 bases fit TRBD2. In germline, CDR1 is SQVTM, CDR2 ANQGSEA. V shed 3 bases, J shed 9 bases, and the junction held 4 bases outside the gene matches. The CDR3 covers 12 residues. The CDR3 nucleotides are TGCAGCGTTGAGGTTAGCGGGACTGAGCAGTTCTTC. Protein: CSVEVSGTEQFF.

In nucleotides, the CDR3 is TGCAGCGCCCGGGACTACACCGGGGAGCTGTTTTTT. This gives the protein CSARDYTGELFF. The rearrangement links TRBV29-1 to TRBJ2-2, with D tentatively TRBD2 (6 bases). This CDR3 contains 12 residues. V was trimmed by 7 bases and J by 3 bases, leaving 9 bases between them. Germline V gives CDR1 SQVTM, CDR2 ANQGSEA.

This clonotype was observed many times. DNA of the CDR3: TGTGCCAGCAGTCTGCTGGACAGGGCCACCGGGGAGCTGTTTTTT. Residues: CASSLLDRATGELFF. The chain employs TRBV28 and TRBJ2-2, with 8 bases identical to TRBD1. This CDR3 region has 15 residues. Germline V CDR1 and CDR2: MDHEN, SYDVKM. Trimming cost V 5 bases and J 4 bases; bases outside gene matches: 6.

This clonotype turned up a few times. The genes are TRBV6-2 or TRBV6-3 and TRBJ2-1; TRBD2 matches at 10 bases. The germline V gene has CDR1 MNHEY and CDR2 SVGEGT. With 6 bases clipped from V and 4 bases from J, the junction kept 9 bases outside the gene matches. The CDR3 runs 16 residues. CDR3 amino acids: CASRRVISGRYNEQFF. Written as DNA, the CDR3 is TGTGCCAGCAGAAGGGTTATTAGCGGGAGGTACAATGAGCAGTTCTTC.

This clonotype has ten or more counts. V gene TRBV12-3 or TRBV12-4 combines with J gene TRBJ2-2; D remains unclear. Deletions cut 3 bases from V and 5 bases from J, with 13 bases between. The CDR3 contains 15 residues. The CDR3 here is CASSFDSLWTGELFF. Written as DNA, the CDR3 is TGTGCCAGCAGTTTTGACTCCTTGTGGACCGGGGAGCTGTTTTTT.

The rearrangement links TRBV20-1 to TRBJ2-3; 9 bases align to TRBD2. The CDR3 consists of 16 residues. The junction had 7 bases not matched to a gene; V was cut back by 3 bases and J by 0 bases. Germline V gene lookup returns CDR1 DFQATT and CDR2 SNEGSKA (reference sequence). This chain's CDR3 is CSASCGRAQSTDTQYF. As DNA, the CDR3 is TGCAGTGCTAGTTGCGGGAGGGCCCAGAGCACAGATACGCAGTATTTT.

This clonotype was seen many times. The rearrangement links TRBV5-1 to TRBJ2-2; no firm D call. CDR3 length: 12 residues. The germline gives CDR1 SGHRS, CDR2 YFSETQ. V was shortened by 5 bases and J by 0 bases, with 2 bases between the two germline ends. CDR3 sequence: CASRTNTGELFF. CDR3 in DNA: TGCGCCAGCAGAACGAACACCGGGGAGCTGTTTTTT.

This clonotype occurred a few times. The rearrangement links TRBV27 to TRBJ2-1; 15 bases are shared with TRBD2. The germline gives CDR1 MNHEY, CDR2 SMNVEV (reference sequence). V dropped 1 base and J dropped 16; count of bases not matched to a gene: 2. The CDR3 covers 13 residues. The CDR3 reads CASSLWTSGRVFF. The CDR3 nucleotides read TGTGCCAGCAGTTTATGGACTAGCGGGAGGGTATTCTTC.